This passage covers 3 T cell receptor beta chains from one sample sequenced in a study of T cell responses to AZD1222 COVID-19 vaccine. Assay used: immunoSEQ multiplex PCR; TCRdb lists only in-frame clones, some missing. Of some 130,000 clones listed, more than 85% are singletons. The specimen was peripheral blood, collected on day 0 of AZD1222 vaccination. These TCRs come from an adult in good health.

This clone was seen once. CDR3 sequence reads: CASRANYEQYF. CDR3 sequence (DNA): TGTGCCAGCAGGGCCAACTACGAGCAGTACTTC. V gene TRBV2 combines with J gene TRBJ2-7; D remains unclear. The germline CDR1 and CDR2 sequences are SNHLY and FYNNEI. V was pared by 6 bases and J by 3 bases, with 6 bases between. CDR3 length: 11 amino acids. The full variable domain, rest sourced from reference TRBV2 and TRBJ2-7, is EPEVTQTPSHQVTQMGQEVILRCVPISNHLYFYWYRQILGQKVEFLVSFYNNEISEKSEIFDDQFSVERPDGSNFTLKIRSTKLEDSAMYFCASRANYEQYFGPGTRLTVT.

The chain joins TRBV18 to TRBJ2-3; D not certain. V was shortened by 1 base and J by 1 base, with 3 bases between the two germline ends. The V gene's germline CDR1 is KGHSH and CDR2 LQKENI. CDR3 length: 13 residues. CDR3 sequence reads: CASSPRGTDTQYF. The CDR3 region has the DNA TGTGCCAGCTCACCACGTGGCACAGATACGCAGTATTTT. Filled out from reference TRBV18 and TRBJ2-3, the complete variable domain reads NAGVMQNPRHLVRRRGQEARLRCSPMKGHSHVYWYRQLPEEGLKFMVYLQKENIIDESGMPKERFSAEFPKEGPSILRIQQVVRGDSAAYFCASSPRGTDTQYFGPGTRLTVL.

The chain carries TRBV11-3 and TRBJ1-1; D unresolved. CDR1 is SGHNT, CDR2 YENEEA, per germline. V lost 7 bases and J 4 bases, leaving 16 bases between the germline ends. This CDR3 region has 14 residues. The CDR3 sequence: CASIRPPSGTEAFF. Written as DNA, the CDR3 is TGTGCCAGCATCCGGCCCCCGTCTGGCACTGAAGCTTTCTTT.